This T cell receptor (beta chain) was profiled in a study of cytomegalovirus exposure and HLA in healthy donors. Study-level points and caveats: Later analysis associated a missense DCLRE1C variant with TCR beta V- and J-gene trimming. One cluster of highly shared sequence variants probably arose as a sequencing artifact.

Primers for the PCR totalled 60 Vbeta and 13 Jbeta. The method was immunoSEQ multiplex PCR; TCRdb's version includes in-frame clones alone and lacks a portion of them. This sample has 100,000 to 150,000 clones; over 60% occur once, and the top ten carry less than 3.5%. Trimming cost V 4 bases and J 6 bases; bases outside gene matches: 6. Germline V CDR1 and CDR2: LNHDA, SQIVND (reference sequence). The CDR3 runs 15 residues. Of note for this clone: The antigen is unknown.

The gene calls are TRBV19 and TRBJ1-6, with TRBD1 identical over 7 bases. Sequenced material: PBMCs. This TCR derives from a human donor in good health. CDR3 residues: CASSNRQGSNSPLHF. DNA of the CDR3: TGTGCCAGTAGTAATCGACAGGGTTCTAATTCACCCCTCCACTTT.